Shown below are 19 T cell receptor beta chains from a single sample sequenced in a study of T cells expressing NK-cell markers (TCRdb year 2020). Receptors were amplified or captured by 5' RACE. Instrument used: Illumina HiSeq 2000. TCRdb reprocessed the reads, reporting each CDR3 protein sequence once and no DNA. This sample's records show fewer than 400,000 distinct CDR3 sequences. The ten largest clones represent roughly 5.4% of the sample. The sequencing sample was made of blood T cells: a sorted CD56 or NKG2C T cell subset, CD4+ or CD8+ T cells, or bulk PBMC T cells (not recorded which). These receptors came from a man aged 18-70 years in good health.

The chain employs TRBV19 and TRBJ2-1; TCRdb proposes TRBD1, but this gene call is untestable without DNA. In germline, CDR1 is LNHDA, CDR2 SQIVND (reference sequence). The CDR3 is 15 amino acids. The CDR3 loop reads CASSSRDRTNNEQFF.

The chain combines TRBV7-8 with TRBJ1-6; TCRdb returns TRBD1, unconfirmable since there is no DNA. CDR1 and CDR2 (germline): SGHVS, FQNEAQ. The CDR3 is 16 residues long. The CDR3 protein is CASSDRRKGNNSPLHF. Supplemented by reference TRBV7-8 and TRBJ1-6, the full variable domain reads GAGVSQSPRYKVAKRGQDVALRCDPISGHVSLFWYQQALGQGPEFLTYFQNEAQLDKSGLPSDRFFAERPEGSVSTLKIQRTQQEDSAVYLCASSDRRKGNNSPLHFGNGTRLTVT.

The chain combines TRBV12-3 or TRBV12-4 with TRBJ1-6; no DNA is available, so the TRBD1 call from TCRdb remains unchecked. The CDR3 totals 15 residues. The CDR3 sequence: CASSRRDSPNSPLHF.

The CDR3 spells CASSPPSQGETQYF. This rearrangement joins TRBV18 to TRBJ2-5. CDR3 length: 14 amino acids. CDR1 is KGHSH and CDR2 is LQKENI in the germline V gene.

This chain connects TRBV4-1 to TRBJ1-2; no DNA is available, so the TRBD1 call from TCRdb remains unchecked. CDR1 is MGHRA and CDR2 is YSYEKL in the germline V gene. The CDR3 spans 15 residues. CDR3 sequence: CASSQDRVTNYGYTF.

The chain employs TRBV5-4 and TRBJ2-3; as DNA is missing, the TRBD2 call by TCRdb cannot be tested. Germline CDR1 is SGHNT and CDR2 is YYREEE (reference sequence). The CDR3 extends over 14 amino acids. CDR3 amino acids: CASTQRGSTDTQYF. The full variable domain, rest sourced from reference TRBV5-4 and TRBJ2-3, is ETGVTQSPTHLIKTRGQQVTLRCSSQSGHNTVSWYQQALGQGPQFIFQYYREEENGRGNFPPRFSGLQFPNYSSELNVNALELDDSALYLCASTQRGSTDTQYFGPGTRLTVL.

V and J are TRBV28 and TRBJ2-5; lacking DNA, the TRBD2 call made by TCRdb goes unchecked. The length of the CDR3 is 14 residues. The germline V gene encodes CDR1 MDHEN and CDR2 SYDVKM. CDR3 protein: CASGMGLHQETQYF.

This chain connects TRBV5-1 to TRBJ2-5; TCRdb selects TRBD2, and the lack of DNA leaves this call unchecked. Germline lookup yields CDR1 SGHRS and CDR2 YFSETQ. The CDR3 runs 16 residues. CDR3 loop: CASSLGARGGQETQYF.

The chain uses TRBV24-1 and TRBJ1-1. Germline values: CDR1 KGHDR, CDR2 SFDVKD. This CDR3 has 12 amino acids. CDR3 amino acids: CATADQRLKAFF.

The chain couples TRBV10-3 to TRBJ2-7; TCRdb gives TRBD1 as the D gene, but with no DNA this cannot be confirmed. This CDR3 is built from 13 residues. CDR1 is ENHRY, CDR2 SYGVKD, per germline. This CDR3 is CAIRGGRAYEQYF.

The chain combines TRBV10-3 with TRBJ2-3; TCRdb lists TRBD1, though no DNA is available to test this call. The germline gives CDR1 ENHRY, CDR2 SYGVKD. This CDR3 comprises 14 residues. CDR3 sequence: CAIKRGENTDTQYF.

V gene TRBV28 combines with J gene TRBJ2-1; TCRdb selects TRBD1, and the lack of DNA leaves this call unchecked. CDR1 and CDR2 (germline): MDHEN, SYDVKM. This CDR3 spans 17 amino acids. This CDR3 reads CASTSAGVPSSYNEQFF.

The V and J genes are TRBV2 and TRBJ2-1; without DNA, the TCRdb call of TRBD2 cannot be checked. Germline V gene sequence: CDR1 SNHLY, CDR2 FYNNEI. The CDR3 covers 13 residues. The CDR3 here is CASTARTYNEQFF.

V gene TRBV5-1 combines with J gene TRBJ2-5; TCRdb's D call of TRBD2 is untestable without DNA. Looked up from germline, CDR1 is SGHRS and CDR2 is YFSETQ. The CDR3 is 16 residues long. The CDR3 loop reads CASSFYVPGAGETQYF.

The chain has TRBV9 and TRBJ2-7; TCRdb designates TRBD2, a call that cannot be tested without DNA. CDR3 length: 14 residues. The germline CDR1 and CDR2 sequences are SGDLS and YYNGEE. The CDR3: CASSPEAGGYEQYF.

The rearrangement joins TRBV7-3 to TRBJ1-6. Germline V gene lookup returns CDR1 SGHTA and CDR2 FQGTGA. CDR3 size: 13 residues. CDR3 amino acids: CASSANMNSPLHF.

This CDR3 is CASSRPWQPSSGANVLTF. V gene TRBV5-1 combines with J gene TRBJ2-6; TCRdb lists TRBD2, though no DNA is available to test this call. The CDR3 covers 18 residues. Germline-derived CDR1 and CDR2 are SGHRS and YFSETQ.

The V call is TRBV9, the J call TRBJ2-1. Germline V gene data show CDR1 as SGDLS and CDR2 as YYNGEE. The CDR3 length is 14 residues. CDR3 residues: CASKVNRLFNEQFF.

This chain connects TRBV7-2 to TRBJ2-3; the D call of TRBD2 rests on TCRdb alone, since no DNA is present to check it. From germline, CDR1 is SGHTA and CDR2 FQGNSA. This CDR3 contains 16 residues. CDR3 residues: CASSRLAGGRGDTQYF.